This TCR beta chain was identified in a study of CD8 T cells in Susac syndrome. The CDR3 loop spans 15 amino acids. CDR1 is MNHNY and CDR2 is SVGAGI in the germline V gene (reference sequence). Trimming stripped 0 bases from V and 5 bases from J, with 13 bases between. Negative isolation was used for CD8+ and CD4+ T cells and FACS enrichment for TEMRA cells. Random hexamers primed reverse transcription of about 0.45 to 1 ug RNA. The immunoSEQ assay covered 54 Vbeta and 13 Jbeta segments for CDR3. MiXCR was run by TCRdb on the immunoSEQ multiplex PCR reads, yielding one entry per CDR3 protein. Counted here are fewer than 250,000 distinct CDR3 sequences, about 93% occurring once; the ten biggest clones make up approximately 0.13%. This clonotype has just a few counts.

Material for sequencing was CD8+ T cells from PBMCs. J is TRBJ2-5 and V is TRBV6-6; D not certain. The TCR was taken from a human donor with multiple sclerosis. CDR3 amino acids: CASSYSRRDGETQYF. The CDR3 coding sequence is TGTGCCAGCAGTTACTCAAGGCGAGATGGCGAGACCCAGTACTTC.